Here is one T cell receptor (beta chain) with its context. Per the authors' pipeline: For nucleated cells, counts were estimated from reference gene primer amplification. Sequenced by immunoSEQ multiplex PCR; TCRdb stores in-frame clones only, minus some. V and J calls and clone size are as listed in that table; D and trimming were resolved from the DNA. Altogether 100,000 to 150,000 clones are present, around 83% being singletons, with the ten largest covering 16%. These data are taken from a study of blood T cell repertoires in COVID-19. Background on the study: Acute and convalescent COVID-19 samples came from the United States, Italy and Spain.

The V gene's germline CDR1 is LNHDA and CDR2 SQIVND (reference sequence). V lost 2 bases and J 9 bases, leaving 5 bases between the germline ends. The CDR3 spans 12 residues. The sequence derives from a woman between 50 and 59 years old with acute or convalescent COVID-19. The V gene is TRBV19, the J gene TRBJ1-6; no definite D call. The source material was peripheral blood. The CDR3 reads CASSIPFSPLHF. The CDR3 nucleotides are TGTGCCAGTAGTATACCCTTTTCACCCCTCCACTTT.